A selection of T cell receptor beta chains follows, all from one sample in a study of molecular identifiers for immune sequencing clone quantification. TCRdb reanalysed the PCR reads using MiXCR and keeps one entry per CDR3 protein. Of around 100,000 distinct CDR3 sequences listed, less than 35% are singletons. The material sequenced was naive CD8+ T cells from blood, with Jurkat cell RNA spiked in. These receptors all stem from a human donor in good health. Some libraries in this study had Jurkat cell RNA spiked in. Each CDR3 is given with its conserved first and last residue. The order of the fields is D gene, V gene, clone size, J gene, CDR3 protein, CDR3 DNA. A D gene is named only where the DNA matches it firmly. Not all rows give a size; the values are once, few, many and, for expanded clones, a class.

>TRBD1|TRBV28|.|TRBJ2-2
CASSLRTGIGELFF
TGTGCCAGCAGTCTCCGGACAGGGATCGGGGAGCTGTTTTTT
>.|TRBV12-3/TRBV12-4|many|TRBJ2-7
CASSPGPLYEQYF
TGTGCCAGCAGCCCGGGGCCCCTCTACGAGCAGTACTTC
>.|TRBV20-1|.|TRBJ2-3
CSASVGTRIETDTQYF
TGCAGTGCTAGTGTTGGGACTCGGATTGAAACAGATACGCAGTATTTT
>.|TRBV13|.|TRBJ2-4
CASSPRQLAKNIQYF
TGTGCCAGCAGCCCCAGACAGCTAGCCAAAAACATTCAGTACTTC
>TRBD1|TRBV11-2|.|TRBJ1-3
CASSSPLTGGRTIYF
TGTGCCAGCAGCTCCCCTTTGACAGGGGGAAGAACCATATATTTT
>TRBD2|TRBV12-3/TRBV12-4|.|TRBJ2-1
CASSFGGRADEQFF
TGTGCCAGCAGTTTCGGCGGGAGGGCCGATGAGCAGTTCTTC
>TRBD1|TRBV2|.|TRBJ2-7
CASSPPGQEDEQYF
TGTGCCAGCAGTCCTCCGGGACAGGAAGACGAGCAGTACTTC
>.|TRBV12-3/TRBV12-4|few|TRBJ1-5
CASSLWGLGNQPQHF
TGTGCCAGCAGTTTATGGGGGCTCGGCAATCAGCCCCAGCATTTT
>.|TRBV6-5|few|TRBJ2-2
CASSMESGELFF
TGTGCCAGCAGCATGGAGTCCGGGGAGCTGTTTTTT
>.|TRBV14|.|TRBJ2-7
CASSQDTTWPNEQYF
TGTGCCAGCAGCCAAGATACCACTTGGCCAAACGAGCAGTACTTC
>.|TRBV9|many|TRBJ2-2
CASSVVAGTNTGELFF
TGTGCCAGCAGCGTAGTGGCAGGGACGAACACCGGGGAGCTGTTTTTT
>TRBD2|TRBV27|.|TRBJ2-7
CASSQGLAGPNEQYF
TGTGCCAGCAGTCAAGGACTAGCGGGACCCAACGAGCAGTACTTC
>TRBD2|TRBV28|.|TRBJ2-3
CASSLGSLAGIGTDTQYF
TGTGCCAGCAGTTTAGGCAGCCTAGCGGGAATCGGCACAGATACGCAGTATTTT
>.|TRBV6-2/TRBV6-3|.|TRBJ2-7
CASLSMDYPYEQYF
TGTGCCAGCTTGTCGATGGATTATCCCTACGAGCAGTACTTC
>.|TRBV19|.|TRBJ2-7
CASSMQGAGEQYF
TGTGCCAGTAGTATGCAGGGCGCGGGTGAGCAGTACTTC
>TRBD1|TRBV4-1|.|TRBJ2-1
CASSQSAGTGAYKEQFF
TGCGCCAGCAGCCAATCCGCCGGGACAGGAGCCTACAAAGAGCAGTTCTTC
>.|TRBV20-1|few|TRBJ2-7
CSASSTYEQYF
TGCAGTGCTAGTAGTACATACGAGCAGTACTTC
>.|TRBV28|.|TRBJ2-7
CASGRTSYEQYF
TGTGCCAGCGGGAGGACCTCCTACGAGCAGTACTTC
>.|TRBV6-6|few|TRBJ2-7
CASSYWVASEQYF
TGTGCCAGCAGTTACTGGGTAGCGTCCGAGCAGTACTTC
>.|TRBV29-1|.|TRBJ1-1
CSVQPPNSEAFF
TGCAGCGTTCAGCCGCCGAACTCTGAAGCTTTCTTT
>.|TRBV4-3|few|TRBJ1-1
CASSSGTVEDTEAFF
TGCGCCAGCAGCTCAGGGACCGTAGAGGACACTGAAGCTTTCTTT
>.|TRBV6-2/TRBV6-3|.|TRBJ1-5
CASSYGLNQPLHF
TGTGCCAGCAGTTACGGGCTAAATCAGCCCCTGCATTTT
>.|TRBV11-1|.|TRBJ2-3
CASGYYSGTASTDTQYF
TGTGCCAGCGGCTATTATTCCGGGACGGCCAGCACAGATACGCAGTATTTT